This TCR beta chain appears in the sequencing data of a study of CD8+CD57+ T cells in acquired aplastic anemia. Looking at the study overall: Roughly 3 ug was the average amount of DNA from sorted CD4+ and CD8+ cells.

Germline loops: CDR1 LNHDA, CDR2 SQIVND (reference sequence). CDR3 length equals 13 residues. V lost 7 bases and J lost 5, with 11 bases in between. This clonotype was seen many times. Its cognate antigen is unknown. Overall study results and limits: Patients and controls had CD8+ Simpson's diversity values that were not significantly distinct. Shared by patients and controls, 25 to 30 CD8+ CDR3s were abundant in patients.

Genomic DNA, serving as template, underwent TCR beta VDJ and CDR3 profiling. TCRdb used MiXCR to reprocess the reads, holding one entry per CDR3 protein. The repertoire has about 190,000 distinct CDR3 sequences, about 64% of them found once; the top ten carry more than 45%. This TCR was recovered from a human donor with severe aplastic anemia or a healthy control (not recorded which). Sequencing used sorted CD4+, CD8+, or CD8+CD57+ T cells (not recorded which) from PBMCs. The V gene is TRBV19, the J gene TRBJ2-2, with unresolved D. CDR3 sequence reads: CASTLFGTGELFF. CDR3 nucleotides: TGTGCCAGTACCCTGTTCGGAACCGGGGAGCTGTTTTTT.